What follows describes a single TCR beta chain. As yet, its antigen is unknown. Looked up from germline, CDR1 is SGHTA and CDR2 is FQGNSA. The CDR3 loop spans 14 amino acids. The V gene lost 3 bases and the J gene lost 5 bases, with 11 bases spanning the gap. The data were obtained in a study of shared clonotypes between healthy human individuals. About the study: Donors had three CD4 naive, three CD4 memory, two CD8 naive and one CD8 memory plate apiece.

The study's findings and limits: Investigators collected only blood, and repertoires in tissues likely differ. Across subsets, estimated richness was generally greater for naive than for memory populations. Clonotypes shared by all four sorted-subset donors had higher generation probabilities than non-shared clonotypes.

TCRdb keeps only in-frame clones here, not all; method: immunoSEQ multiplex PCR. The sample yields 2.3 million or so clones, 90% to 95% seen once. V and J are TRBV7-2 and TRBJ2-1; a possible D gene is TRBD2 (5 bases). The specimen sequenced was naive CD4+ T cells from PBMCs. Subset given: CD45RA+ positively selected. The source is a man aged 18 to 29 in good health. Some clones in this sample may be carry-over from other donors' samples. CDR3 sequence: CASSLSGTDNEQFF. For the CDR3, the DNA is TGTGCCAGCAGCTTGAGCGGAACCGACAATGAGCAGTTCTTC.